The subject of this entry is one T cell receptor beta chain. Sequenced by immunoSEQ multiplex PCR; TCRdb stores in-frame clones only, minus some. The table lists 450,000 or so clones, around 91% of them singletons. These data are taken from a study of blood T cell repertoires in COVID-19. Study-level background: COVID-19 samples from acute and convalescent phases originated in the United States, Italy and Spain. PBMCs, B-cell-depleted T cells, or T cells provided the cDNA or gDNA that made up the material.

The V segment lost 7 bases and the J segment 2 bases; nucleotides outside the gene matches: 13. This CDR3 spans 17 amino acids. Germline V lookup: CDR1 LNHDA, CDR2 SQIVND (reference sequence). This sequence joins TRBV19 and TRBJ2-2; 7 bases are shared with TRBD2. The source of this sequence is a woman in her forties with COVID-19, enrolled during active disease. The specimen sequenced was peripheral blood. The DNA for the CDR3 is TGTGCCAGTACCACGTCTCCGGGACTACCTAACACCGGGGAGCTGTTTTTT. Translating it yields CASTTSPGLPNTGELFF.